The 25 T cell receptor beta chains below all came from one sample that was sequenced in a study of cytomegalovirus exposure and HLA in healthy donors. With 60 Vbeta and 13 Jbeta primers, the PCR was carried out. Here immunoSEQ multiplex PCR was the method, and the copy in TCRdb shows in-frame clones only, minus some. The table includes tens of thousands of clones, 65% to 75% detected once. Sequencing used PBMCs. These receptor sequences come from a man younger than 40 in good health and CMV-seronegative.

The rearrangement joins TRBV27 to TRBJ1-6; the D gene is possibly TRBD1 (5 bases). V lost 2 bases, J lost 7 bases, and 15 bases lay in between. The V gene's germline CDR1 is MNHEY and CDR2 SMNVEV (reference sequence). This CDR3 region has 16 residues. The CDR3 bases are TGTGCCAGCAGTTTACAAGGGGAACTAAAAAATTCACCCCTCCACTTT. Translated: CASSLQGELKNSPLHF.

This chain connects TRBV30 to TRBJ2-1; 13 bases line up with TRBD2. The germline V gene has CDR1 GTSNPN and CDR2 SVGIG (reference sequence). V shed 3 bases, J shed 7 bases, and the junction held 6 bases outside the gene matches. The CDR3 is made up of 15 amino acids. DNA of the CDR3: TGTGCCTGGAGCTCACTAGCGGGGGGGCCTAATGAGCAGTTCTTC. It translates to CAWSSLAGGPNEQFF.

The chain employs TRBV7-6 and TRBJ1-1, with D uncertain. Trimming pared 0 bases from V and 0 bases from J, leaving 11 bases between. The CDR3 is 16 residues long. CDR1 SGHVS and CDR2 FNYEAQ come from the germline V gene. As DNA, the CDR3 is TGTGCCAGCAGCTTAGCGATTTCTACAGTGAACACTGAAGCTTTCTTT. Translating it yields CASSLAISTVNTEAFF.

The chain joins TRBV4-1 to TRBJ2-7; 7 bases are shared with TRBD2. V lost 0 bases to trimming and J lost 6 bases; unmatched junction nucleotides: 8. CDR1 and CDR2 from the germline V gene are MGHRA and YSYEKL. The CDR3 runs to 15 residues. The CDR3 DNA reads TGCGCCAGCAGCCAAGACAGCGGGACCATTGGCGAGCAGTACTTC. Translating gives CASSQDSGTIGEQYF.

This chain connects TRBV27 to TRBJ1-2; D ambiguous. Trimming cost V 4 bases and J 4 bases, with 13 bases left between them. The germline CDR1 and CDR2 sequences are MNHEY and SMNVEV (reference sequence). This CDR3 contains 14 residues. The CDR3 bases are TGTGCCAGCAGTTCACAGTTTCTTCCCTATGGCTACACCTTC. It encodes CASSSQFLPYGYTF.

The V call is TRBV5-6, the J call TRBJ2-1; possible D gene TRBD2, 5 bases. Germline V gene sequence: CDR1 SGHDT, CDR2 YYEEEE. Trimming took off 1 base at V and 2 bases at J, with 10 bases between the two ends. The CDR3 contains 15 residues. In DNA, the CDR3 is TGTGCCAGCAGCTTGTATGGACTTACCTACAATGAGCAGTTCTTC. The encoded protein is CASSLYGLTYNEQFF.

V usage is TRBV5-4 and J usage is TRBJ1-1, with a weak D call TRBD1 (5 bases). Deletions cut 4 bases from V and 4 bases from J, with 17 bases between. This CDR3 region has 15 residues. Germline CDR1 is SGHNT and CDR2 is YYREEE (reference sequence). The CDR3, as DNA: TGTGCCAGCAGCCTGACAGCCCCCTTAGGCACTGAAGCTTTCTTT. Amino acid sequence: CASSLTAPLGTEAFF.

The chain combines TRBV9 with TRBJ2-1; perhaps TRBD1 as D (6 bases). This CDR3 spans 12 amino acids. In germline, CDR1 is SGDLS, CDR2 YYNGEE. Trimming removed 3 bases from V and 10 bases from J, with 11 bases in between. The DNA for the CDR3 is TGTGCCAGCAGCGACCGGGACACCGAGCAGTTCTTC. Translating it yields CASSDRDTEQFF.

V is TRBV28 and J is TRBJ1-5; D may be TRBD1 (6 bases). CDR1 and CDR2 from the germline V gene are MDHEN and SYDVKM. V was clipped by 3 bases and J by 7 bases, with 22 bases between them. This CDR3 has 17 amino acids. The CDR3 here is CASSFRGGTGRVQPQHF. CDR3 DNA: TGTGCCAGCAGTTTTAGGGGGGGAACAGGGAGGGTCCAGCCCCAGCATTTT.

V gene TRBV6-1 combines with J gene TRBJ2-3, with D maybe TRBD2 (7 bases). The CDR3 loop spans 14 amino acids. CDR1 is MNHNS, CDR2 SASEGT, per germline. V was pared by 5 bases and J by 3 bases, with 12 bases between. CDR3 region: CASSQGGGTDTQYF. CDR3 coding DNA: TGTGCCAGCAGTCAAGGGGGAGGGACAGATACGCAGTATTTT.

V is TRBV9 and J is TRBJ1-5; D possibly corresponds to TRBD1 (5 bases). CDR3 size: 13 residues. V was shortened by 1 base and J by 7 bases, with 9 bases between the two germline ends. Looked up from germline, CDR1 is SGDLS and CDR2 is YYNGEE. The CDR3 here is CASSVTGDQPQHF. Written as DNA, the CDR3 is TGTGCCAGCAGCGTAACGGGGGACCAGCCCCAGCATTTT.

V is TRBV6-5 and J is TRBJ2-5, with D unclear. The CDR3 totals 13 residues. Trimming took off 5 bases at V and 4 bases at J, with 11 bases between the two ends. Germline V CDR1 and CDR2: MNHEY, SVGAGI. The CDR3 sequence: CASSAYYGETQYF. The CDR3 DNA is TGTGCCAGCAGTGCCTACTATGGAGAGACCCAGTACTTC.

This clone has a single count. This chain joins TRBV29-1 and TRBJ2-2; D is perhaps TRBD1 (7 bases). This CDR3 comprises 14 residues. The germline CDR1 and CDR2 sequences are SQVTM and ANQGSEA. Trimming removed 2 bases from V and 6 bases from J, with 13 bases in between. CDR3 in amino acids: CSVELVRGAGELFF. The CDR3 DNA reads as TGCAGCGTTGAATTGGTCAGGGGGGCCGGGGAGCTGTTTTTT.

Remarks on this clone: This CDR3 is also generated by other DNA sequences in the sample. The rearrangement joins TRBV4-1 to TRBJ2-7; a possible D gene is TRBD1 (5 bases). This CDR3 is 14 amino acids long. The V end lost 3 bases, the J end lost 2 bases, and 11 bases lay between the germline ends. The germline V gene encodes CDR1 MGHRA and CDR2 YSYEKL. CDR3 amino acids: CASSQGQGTYEQYF. For the CDR3, the DNA is TGCGCCAGCAGCCAGGGTCAGGGAACCTACGAGCAGTACTTC.

The chain joins TRBV28 to TRBJ2-1; the match to TRBD2 covers 11 bases. Per the germline V gene, CDR1 is MDHEN and CDR2 is SYDVKM. The CDR3 has 16 amino acids. Trimming cost V 4 bases and J 9 bases; bases outside gene matches: 11. For the CDR3, the DNA is TGTGCCAGCAGTTCCCCCGTAGCGGGAGGGCAGGGTGAGCAGTTCTTC. Its protein is CASSSPVAGGQGEQFF.

This clone appeared a few times. The chain links TRBV6-5 to TRBJ1-1, with 12 bases matching TRBD1. CDR3 length equals 15 residues. Germline CDR1 is MNHEY and CDR2 is SVGAGI. V dropped 7 bases and J dropped 2; count of bases not matched to a gene: 5. In DNA, the CDR3 is TGTGCCAGCATGGGACAGGGGGCTGGTAACACTGAAGCTTTCTTT. It codes for CASMGQGAGNTEAFF.

The CDR3 protein is CASSEGATYEQYF. DNA for the CDR3: TGTGCCAGCAGTGAAGGGGCTACCTACGAGCAGTACTTC. The genes are TRBV25-1 and TRBJ2-7, with D possibly TRBD1 on 5 matching bases. The CDR3 covers 13 residues. The V end was cut by 2 bases, the J end by 2 bases, with 7 bases between. Germline CDR1 and CDR2: MGHDK and SYGVNS.

This clone has a handful of counts. The chain couples TRBV4-1 to TRBJ2-3, with D uncertain. V gave up 1 base and J gave up 3 bases, with 2 bases separating them. The V gene's germline CDR1 is MGHRA and CDR2 YSYEKL. The CDR3 totals 12 residues. CDR3 residues: CASSQATDTQYF. Written as DNA, the CDR3 is TGCGCCAGCAGCCAAGCAACAGATACGCAGTATTTT.

The table lists this clone with a few counts. The V call is TRBV18, the J call TRBJ2-7; 8 bases are a match to TRBD2. The V gene's germline CDR1 is KGHSH and CDR2 LQKENI. This CDR3 comprises 16 residues. Trimming cost V 0 bases and J 2 bases; bases outside gene matches: 6. CDR3: CASSPPGAGVPYEQYF. DNA of the CDR3: TGTGCCAGCTCACCACCGGGAGCGGGGGTCCCCTACGAGCAGTACTTC.

V and J are TRBV5-6 and TRBJ1-5; D may be TRBD1 (6 bases). The length of the CDR3 is 14 residues. Germline V gene lookup returns CDR1 SGHDT and CDR2 YYEEEE. Trimming removed 1 base from V and 7 bases from J, with 12 bases in between. The CDR3 protein is CASSLTGGRQPQHF. The CDR3 DNA sequence: TGTGCCAGCAGCTTGACGGGGGGCCGACAGCCCCAGCATTTT.

The rearrangement joins TRBV15 to TRBJ2-2; 9 positions match TRBD2. Losses at the gene ends were 0 bases for V and 8 bases for J; bases not matched to a gene: 10. Per the germline V gene, CDR1 is LNHNV and CDR2 is YYDKDF (reference sequence). The CDR3 spans 17 residues. CDR3 in DNA: TGTGCCACCAGCAGAGAAAAACTAGCGGGCCTTAGAGGGGAGCTGTTTTTT. Its translation is CATSREKLAGLRGELFF.

The V gene is TRBV6-1, the J gene TRBJ2-7; 10 positions match TRBD1. Germline CDR1 is MNHNS and CDR2 is SASEGT. V was clipped by 1 base and J by 5 bases; unmatched bases: 2. The CDR3 consists of 14 residues. CDR3 residues: CASSEVTGGHEQYF. In DNA, the CDR3 is TGTGCCAGCAGTGAAGTGACAGGGGGCCACGAGCAGTACTTC.

This clone was seen more than once but under ten times. The chain combines TRBV7-2 with TRBJ1-5; D ambiguous. This CDR3 has 13 residues. Trimming removed 7 bases at V and 7 bases at J, with 14 bases between. CDR1 is SGHTA and CDR2 is FQGNSA in the germline V gene. The CDR3 region is CASTIQSNQPQHF. The CDR3 DNA follows: TGTGCCAGCACTATACAGTCAAACCAGCCCCAGCATTTT.

This clone appeared a few times. The chain carries TRBV19 and TRBJ1-5; a weak D match, TRBD1 (6 bases). CDR1 is LNHDA, CDR2 SQIVND, per germline (reference sequence). The CDR3 totals 14 residues. The V gene lost 3 bases and the J gene lost 4 bases, with 10 bases spanning the gap. CDR3 residues: CASSILDRNQPQHF. CDR3 nucleotides: TGTGCCAGTAGTATTTTAGACAGGAATCAGCCCCAGCATTTT.

In its sample, this clone was seen a few times. This rearrangement joins TRBV5-1 to TRBJ1-4, with 8 bases identical to TRBD1. V trimming: 4 bases; J trimming: 7 bases; junction bases outside the gene matches: 9. CDR3 length: 15 amino acids. Germline V gene lookup returns CDR1 SGHRS and CDR2 YFSETQ. The CDR3 DNA follows: TGCGCCAGCAGCACCGCAGGGGGCATTAGTGAAAAACTGTTTTTT. This sequence encodes CASSTAGGISEKLFF.